This TCR beta chain originates from a study of cytomegalovirus exposure and HLA in healthy donors. About the research overall: The use of the same platform for the 90 to 150 validation repertoires and the 666 first-cohort repertoires was reported by a later analysis. Study observations and caveats: Most observed TCR sequences were rare, whereas some public TCRs were detected in many donors. It was reported that the classifier diagnosed cytomegalovirus status with high specificity and sensitivity in both the original and validation cohorts.

This clone was detected once. The antigen is not known. The study drew the donors from its approximately 120-subject validation cohort, separate from the 666-subject first cohort. The table came from immunoSEQ multiplex PCR; TCRdb's copy has only in-frame clones and leaves some out. The sample carries under 300,000 clones, 90% recorded once. Germline V gene data show CDR1 as SGHNT and CDR2 as YENEEA. V lost 5 bases and J lost 4; bases outside the gene matches: 5. CDR3 length: 14 amino acids. The sample taken for sequencing was PBMCs. This sequence was found in a woman under 30 in good health and CMV-seronegative. The chain joins TRBV11-3 to TRBJ2-1; 7 bases line up with TRBD2. CDR3 region: CASSPSGAYNEQFF. The CDR3 DNA reads as TGTGCCAGCAGCCCAAGCGGGGCTTACAATGAGCAGTTCTTC.